One sample yielded the 3 T cell receptor beta chains listed below, sequenced in a study of T cell changes during pregnancy in multiple sclerosis. The assay was immunoSEQ multiplex PCR, and TCRdb's table has in-frame clones only and misses some. The table has some 57,000 clones, roughly nine tenths seen once; the top ten hold about 0.49%. The sequencing used CD4+ T cells from peripheral blood mononuclear cells, collected after pregnancy. The receptors stem from a female donor in good health, enrolled as a control in a pregnancy study.

This chain connects TRBV5-5 to TRBJ1-1, with D unresolved. V was cut by 2 bases and J by 4 bases, with 9 bases left in between. The CDR3 loop spans 13 amino acids. Germline V lookup: CDR1 SGHKS, CDR2 YYEKEE (reference sequence). This chain's CDR3 is CASSFLWSTEAFF. The CDR3 nucleotides are TGTGCCAGCAGCTTCCTGTGGAGCACTGAAGCTTTCTTT.

The chain couples TRBV29-1 to TRBJ2-7; 7 bases map to TRBD1. The CDR3 is 12 residues long. With V trimmed by 7 bases and J by 2 bases, 5 bases remained unmatched. Per germline, CDR1 SQVTM and CDR2 ANQGSEA. CDR3 loop: CSAEGTAYEQYF. The CDR3, as DNA: TGCAGCGCCGAGGGGACAGCCTACGAGCAGTACTTC.

The chain links TRBV9 to TRBJ2-7; 9 bases agree with TRBD1. Germline trimming cut 3 bases from V and 3 bases from J; bases unmatched to any gene: 4. This CDR3 spans 14 amino acids. The germline gives CDR1 SGDLS, CDR2 YYNGEE. This chain's CDR3 is CASSADRGGYEQYF. The CDR3 DNA sequence: TGTGCCAGCAGCGCAGACAGGGGGGGCTACGAGCAGTACTTC.